Following are 3 T cell receptor beta chains from one sample sequenced in a study of OX40 agonist ivuxolimab in advanced cancers. The method was immunoSEQ multiplex PCR; TCRdb's version includes in-frame clones alone and lacks a portion of them. The profile covers 70,000 or so clones, with approximately 90% appearing a single time and under 10% taken by the ten largest. The sample here was CD4+ or CD8+ T cells sorted from blood, taken in a trial of the OX40 agonist ivuxolimab. All receptors come from an adult with an advanced solid tumor such as melanoma, head and neck, liver or kidney cancer.

In this sample, this clone turned up a few times. The rearrangement uses TRBV6-4 and TRBJ2-1; TRBD2 matches at 9 bases. The length of the CDR3 is 15 residues. V lost 3 bases and J lost 5; bases outside the gene matches: 5. CDR1 and CDR2 from the germline V gene are MRHNA and SNTAGT. The CDR3 loop is CASSEGGGAHNEQFF. In nucleotides, the CDR3 is TGTGCCAGCAGTGAAGGCGGGGGGGCCCACAATGAGCAGTTCTTC.

A few counts support this clone. The CDR3: CASSDSAGGPGELFF. The CDR3 DNA is TGTGCCAGCAGTGACTCCGCGGGGGGGCCCGGGGAGCTGTTTTTT. The V gene is TRBV6-4, the J gene TRBJ2-2; 9 bases fit TRBD2. The J segment lost 6 bases and the V segment lost 0 bases, leaving 2 bases of the junction unmatched. CDR1 is MRHNA, CDR2 SNTAGT, per germline. The CDR3 spans 15 residues.

V and J are TRBV7-3 and TRBJ2-7, with D possibly being TRBD2 (5 bases). The CDR3 covers 15 residues. Germline CDR1 reads SGHTA; CDR2 reads FQGTGA. Trimming stripped 1 base from V and 2 bases from J, with 12 bases between. CDR3 amino acids: CASSLSPGITYEQYF. CDR3 bases: TGTGCCAGCAGCTTAAGTCCCGGGATTACCTACGAGCAGTACTTC.